This section outlines one TCR beta chain sequence together with its context. The sample comes from a study of blood T cell repertoires in COVID-19. Data came from immunoSEQ multiplex PCR; TCRdb stores just in-frame clones and leaves some out. This sample has around 500,000 clones, with approximately 91% found just once. Sequencing was carried out using PBMCs or T cells enriched from blood (not recorded which). This sequence was found in a woman in her sixties or seventies who had recovered from COVID-19.

This chain's CDR3 is CASSLATGVYEQYF. In DNA form, the CDR3 reads TGTGCCAGCAGCTTAGCGACAGGGGTCTACGAGCAGTACTTC. The chain couples TRBV5-5 to TRBJ2-7, with TRBD1 matching over 8 bases. With 2 bases clipped from V and 3 bases from J, the junction kept 4 bases outside the gene matches. The germline V gene encodes CDR1 SGHKS and CDR2 YYEKEE (reference sequence). CDR3 length: 14 residues.